These T cell receptor beta chains were read from a single sample in a study of blood T cell repertoires in COVID-19. Sequencing used immunoSEQ multiplex PCR; TCRdb keeps in-frame clones, though not all of them. The sample has about 190,000 clones, 70% to 90% seen once. Source material: peripheral blood. These receptors originate from a man between 70 and 80 years old with active or convalescent COVID-19. The CDR3 runs from the conserved cysteine through the conserved F or W. A D gene is named only where the DNA matches it firmly. Clone sizes are given selectively: once, few, many, or a class where the clone is expanded.

abundance: .; d_gene: .; v_gene: TRBV5-1; j_gene: TRBJ2-7; CDR3aa: CASSPRQTTYEQYF; CDR3nt: TGCGCCAGCAGCCCACGACAGACCACCTACGAGCAGTACTTC
abundance: .; d_gene: .; v_gene: TRBV7-8; j_gene: TRBJ2-2; CDR3aa: CASSLARVSGELFF; CDR3nt: TGTGCCAGCAGCTTAGCGCGGGTGTCGGGGGAGCTGTTTTTT
abundance: .; d_gene: TRBD2; v_gene: TRBV6-4; j_gene: TRBJ2-3; CDR3aa: CASSDRKTSGGTDTQYF; CDR3nt: TGTGCCAGCAGTGACCGAAAGACTAGCGGGGGTACAGATACGCAGTATTTT
abundance: .; d_gene: .; v_gene: TRBV10-3; j_gene: TRBJ1-2; CDR3aa: CAISEQAGGYTF; CDR3nt: TGTGCCATCAGTGAACAGGCGGGAGGCTACACCTTC
abundance: .; d_gene: .; v_gene: TRBV27; j_gene: TRBJ2-2; CDR3aa: CASSLWGRMRTGELFF; CDR3nt: TGTGCCAGCAGTTTATGGGGGCGTATGCGGACCGGGGAGCTGTTTTTT
abundance: few; d_gene: .; v_gene: TRBV28; j_gene: TRBJ2-1; CDR3aa: CASSLFGRGEQFF; CDR3nt: TGTGCCAGCAGTTTATTTGGCAGGGGTGAGCAGTTCTTC
abundance: .; d_gene: .; v_gene: TRBV19; j_gene: TRBJ2-5; CDR3aa: CASKMGEETQYF; CDR3nt: TGTGCCAGTAAAATGGGAGAGGAGACCCAGTACTTC
abundance: .; d_gene: TRBD2; v_gene: TRBV5-6; j_gene: TRBJ2-4; CDR3aa: CASSQTLTSGISIQYF; CDR3nt: TGTGCCAGCAGCCAGACCCTGACTAGCGGGATTAGCATTCAGTACTTC
abundance: once; d_gene: TRBD2; v_gene: TRBV7-2; j_gene: TRBJ2-5; CDR3aa: CASSPRPGGPGETQYF; CDR3nt: TGTGCCAGCAGCCCCCGGCCGGGGGGGCCCGGGGAGACCCAGTACTTC
abundance: .; d_gene: .; v_gene: TRBV4-1; j_gene: TRBJ1-2; CDR3aa: CASSLRTANGYTF; CDR3nt: TGCGCCAGCAGCCTTAGGACAGCTAATGGCTACACCTTC
abundance: .; d_gene: .; v_gene: TRBV30; j_gene: TRBJ2-1; CDR3aa: CAWSPLYNEQFF; CDR3nt: TGTGCCTGGAGCCCCCTCTACAATGAGCAGTTCTTC
abundance: .; d_gene: TRBD1; v_gene: TRBV11-2; j_gene: TRBJ2-6; CDR3aa: CASSFFKGAKSSGANVLTF; CDR3nt: TGTGCCAGCAGCTTTTTCAAGGGGGCTAAAAGCTCTGGGGCCAACGTCCTGACTTTC
abundance: .; d_gene: .; v_gene: TRBV28; j_gene: TRBJ2-1; CDR3aa: CASSEQGSEQFF; CDR3nt: TGTGCCAGCAGTGAACAGGGTTCTGAGCAGTTCTTC
abundance: .; d_gene: .; v_gene: TRBV6-5; j_gene: TRBJ1-6; CDR3aa: CASKSGRGESPLHF; CDR3nt: TGTGCCAGCAAATCCGGGAGGGGCGAATCACCCCTCCACTTT
abundance: .; d_gene: TRBD1; v_gene: TRBV27; j_gene: TRBJ1-5; CDR3aa: CASSLQGGNQPQHF; CDR3nt: TGTGCCAGCAGTTTACAGGGGGGCAATCAGCCCCAGCATTTT
abundance: .; d_gene: TRBD2; v_gene: TRBV28; j_gene: TRBJ2-1; CDR3aa: CASRRTSVANEQFF; CDR3nt: TGTGCCAGCAGGAGGACTAGCGTTGCCAATGAGCAGTTCTTC
abundance: .; d_gene: TRBD1; v_gene: TRBV10-3; j_gene: TRBJ2-7; CDR3aa: CAISGTGETYEQYF; CDR3nt: TGTGCCATCAGTGGGACAGGCGAAACCTACGAGCAGTACTTC
abundance: .; d_gene: .; v_gene: TRBV7-8; j_gene: TRBJ2-5; CDR3aa: CASSAGQTQYF; CDR3nt: TGTGCCAGCAGCGCGGGCCAGACCCAGTACTTC